The 14 T cell receptor beta chains given below trace back to one sample, sequenced in a study of blood T cell repertoires in COVID-19. The data were produced by immunoSEQ multiplex PCR, yet TCRdb's version contains in-frame clones alone and is incomplete. The sample lists about 320,000 clones; nearly 90% were seen once. Source material: PBMCs or T cells enriched from blood (not recorded which). All receptors derive from a woman in her twenties or thirties who had recovered from COVID-19.

The chain has TRBV9 and TRBJ1-6; 7 bases line up with TRBD1. CDR3 length equals 20 residues. Trimming took 4 bases from V and 6 from J; bases not matched to a gene: 22. Looked up from germline, CDR1 is SGDLS and CDR2 is YYNGEE. This CDR3 reads CASSLLLGTVGRLANSPLHF. CDR3 nucleotide sequence: TGTGCCAGCAGCCTCCTATTGGGGACAGTTGGACGCCTAGCTAATTCACCCCTCCACTTT.

This clone has only one observation. V usage is TRBV9 and J usage is TRBJ2-2, with D perhaps matching TRBD1 (6 bases). This CDR3 region has 14 residues. Germline CDR1 is SGDLS and CDR2 is YYNGEE. V was pared by 5 bases and J by 4 bases, with 12 bases between. The CDR3 coding sequence is TGTGCCAGCAGGCCGGACAGCACCACCGGGGAGCTGTTTTTT. Protein product: CASRPDSTTGELFF.

The table lists this clone with a few counts. This chain joins TRBV5-1 and TRBJ2-1; D unclear. V was pared by 3 bases and J by 0 bases, with 13 bases between. The CDR3 is made up of 16 amino acids. The germline V gene has CDR1 SGHRS and CDR2 YFSETQ. The CDR3 DNA follows: TGCGCCAGCAGCTCTGGTAGCCCGAGCTCCTACAATGAGCAGTTCTTC. This codes for CASSSGSPSSYNEQFF.

The CDR3 DNA reads TGTGCCAGCAGCGCCGGGACAGCCCTTGGCTACACCTTC. Its protein product is CASSAGTALGYTF. The rearrangement uses TRBV9 and TRBJ1-2; 7 bases match TRBD1. CDR1 is SGDLS and CDR2 is YYNGEE in the germline V gene. The V gene end was trimmed by 3 bases and the J gene end by 7 bases; junction bases not matched to a gene: 6. The CDR3 length is 13 residues.

Concerning this clone itself: A read error may produce the germline difference seen at one junction end. The J gene is TRBJ1-2, the V gene TRBV30; D gene uncertain. This CDR3 is 10 amino acids long. CDR1 is GTSNPN and CDR2 is SVGIG in the germline V gene (reference sequence). CDR3: CAGREYGYTF. Here the CDR3 DNA reads TGTGCCGGGAGGGAGTATGGCTACACCTTC.

This sequence joins TRBV4-1 and TRBJ1-5; tentative D call: TRBD1 (5 bases). The CDR3 covers 14 residues. Trimming shortened V by 3 bases and J by 4 bases, and 10 bases separated the two germline ends. Germline V lookup: CDR1 MGHRA, CDR2 YSYEKL. The DNA for the CDR3 is TGCGCCAGCAGCCAGGGGCCGATAAATCAGCCCCAGCATTTT. Translated, it gives CASSQGPINQPQHF.

The gene calls are TRBV13 and TRBJ1-1, with D unclear. V dropped 1 base and J dropped 7 bases, with 4 bases sitting between them. CDR1 and CDR2 (germline): PRHDT, FYEKMQ (reference sequence). This CDR3 is built from 11 residues. The CDR3 region has the DNA TGTGCCAGCAGCTTAGTCAGTGAAGCTTTCTTT. This translates into CASSLVSEAFF.

This chain connects TRBV28 to TRBJ1-1; D not certain. CDR3 length: 15 amino acids. Germline assignment: CDR1 MDHEN and CDR2 SYDVKM. Trimming removed 3 bases from V and 4 bases from J, with 15 bases in between. CDR3 protein: CASSFTRTGVTEAFF. The CDR3 coding sequence is TGTGCCAGCAGTTTCACACGGACTGGCGTCACTGAAGCTTTCTTT.

This rearrangement joins TRBV30 to TRBJ1-2; 7 nucleotides match TRBD1. Losses at the gene ends were 2 bases for V and 2 bases for J; bases not matched to a gene: 5. Germline V gene sequence: CDR1 GTSNPN, CDR2 SVGIG (reference sequence). This CDR3 contains 14 residues. The CDR3 DNA sequence: TGTGCCTGGAGTCGACAGGGACCCAACTATGGCTACACCTTC. As protein: CAWSRQGPNYGYTF. The entire variable domain, with the rest obtained from reference TRBV30 and TRBJ1-2, is as follows: SQTIHQWPATLVQPVGSPLSLECTVEGTSNPNLYWYRQAAGRGLQLLFYSVGIGQISSEVPQNLSASRPQDRQFILSSKKLLLSDSGFYLCAWSRQGPNYGYTFGSGTRLTVV.

The chain uses TRBV4-1 and TRBJ2-1, with a weak D call TRBD2 (6 bases). Trimming stripped 1 base from V and 5 bases from J, with 6 bases between. Per the germline V gene, CDR1 is MGHRA and CDR2 is YSYEKL. This CDR3 is 13 amino acids long. The DNA for the CDR3 is TGCGCCAGCAGCCAAGGACTAGACAATGAGCAGTTCTTC. This codes for CASSQGLDNEQFF.

This chain connects TRBV5-1 to TRBJ2-6, with D unresolved. V shed 7 bases and J shed 4 bases, with 12 bases lying between them. The CDR3 is 14 amino acids. CDR1 and CDR2 from the germline V gene are SGHRS and YFSETQ. CDR3 in amino acids: CASGQFAGANVLTF. CDR3 coding DNA: TGCGCCAGCGGGCAGTTCGCCGGGGCCAACGTCCTGACTTTC.

V usage is TRBV19 and J usage is TRBJ1-2, with D possibly matching TRBD1 (5 bases). Germline V CDR1 and CDR2: LNHDA, SQIVND (reference sequence). Trimming removed 6 bases from V and 0 bases from J, with 17 bases in between. The CDR3 is made up of 16 amino acids. The CDR3 DNA is TGTGCCAGTAGCTCACCTGACAGCAGGGCTAACTATGGCTACACCTTC. Residues: CASSSPDSRANYGYTF.

This chain links TRBV5-5 with TRBJ1-5; possible D gene TRBD1, 6 bases. CDR3 length: 15 amino acids. V dropped 4 bases and J dropped 4 bases, with 15 bases sitting between them. The V gene's germline CDR1 is SGHKS and CDR2 YYEKEE (reference sequence). CDR3 amino acids: CASSLTDSANQPQHF. The CDR3, as DNA: TGTGCCAGCAGCCTAACGGACAGCGCAAATCAGCCCCAGCATTTT. Looking up the rest from reference TRBV5-5 and TRBJ1-5 gives the full variable domain: DAGVTQSPTHLIKTRGQQVTLRCSPISGHKSVSWYQQVLGQGPQFIFQYYEKEERGRGNFPDRFSARQFPNYSSELNVNALLLGDSALYLCASSLTDSANQPQHFGDGTRLSIL.

For this clone: Within the sample, other DNA sequences also encode this same CDR3. The rearrangement uses TRBV3-1 (or the pseudogene TRBV3-2) and TRBJ2-5; perhaps TRBD1 as D (5 bases). Germline V CDR1 and CDR2: LGHDT, YNNKEL (reference sequence). The V gene lost 0 bases and the J gene lost 8 bases, with 7 bases spanning the gap. CDR3 length: 12 residues. The DNA of the CDR3 is TGTGCCAGCAGCCAAGACAGGGAAACCCAGTACTTC. As protein: CASSQDRETQYF.